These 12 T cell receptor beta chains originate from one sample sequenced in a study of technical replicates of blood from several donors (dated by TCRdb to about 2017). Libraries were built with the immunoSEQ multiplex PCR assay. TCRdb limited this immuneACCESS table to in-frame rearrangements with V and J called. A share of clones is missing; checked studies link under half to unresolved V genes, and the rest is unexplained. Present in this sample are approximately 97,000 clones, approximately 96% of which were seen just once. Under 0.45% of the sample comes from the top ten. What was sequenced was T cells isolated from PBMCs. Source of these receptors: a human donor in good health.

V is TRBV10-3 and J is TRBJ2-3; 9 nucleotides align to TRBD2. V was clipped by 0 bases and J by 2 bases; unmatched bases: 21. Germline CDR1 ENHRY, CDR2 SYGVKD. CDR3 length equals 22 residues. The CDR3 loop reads CAISESGGLVAGEEVFTDTQYF. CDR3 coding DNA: TGTGCCATCAGTGAGTCGGGAGGTTTGGTAGCGGGAGAAGAAGTTTTCACAGATACGCAGTATTTT.

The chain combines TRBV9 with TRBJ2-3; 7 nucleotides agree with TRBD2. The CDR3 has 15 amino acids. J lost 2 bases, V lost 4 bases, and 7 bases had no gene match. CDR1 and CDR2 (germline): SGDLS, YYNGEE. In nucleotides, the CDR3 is TGTGCCAGCAGCTGGGACTACCAAGACACAGATACGCAGTATTTT. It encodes CASSWDYQDTDTQYF.

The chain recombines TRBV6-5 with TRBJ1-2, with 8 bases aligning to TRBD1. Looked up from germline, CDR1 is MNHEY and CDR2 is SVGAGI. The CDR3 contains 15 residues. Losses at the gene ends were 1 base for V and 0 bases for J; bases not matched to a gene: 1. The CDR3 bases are TGTGCCAGCAGTTACTTGGGACAGGCTAACTATGGCTACACCTTC. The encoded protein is CASSYLGQANYGYTF.

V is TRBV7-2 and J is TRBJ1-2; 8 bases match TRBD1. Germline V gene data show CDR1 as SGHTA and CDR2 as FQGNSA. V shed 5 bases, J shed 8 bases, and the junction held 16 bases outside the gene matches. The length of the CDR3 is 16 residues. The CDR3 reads CASSPRAGQGFSGYTF. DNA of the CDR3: TGTGCCAGCAGCCCAAGAGCAGGACAGGGTTTTAGCGGCTACACCTTC.

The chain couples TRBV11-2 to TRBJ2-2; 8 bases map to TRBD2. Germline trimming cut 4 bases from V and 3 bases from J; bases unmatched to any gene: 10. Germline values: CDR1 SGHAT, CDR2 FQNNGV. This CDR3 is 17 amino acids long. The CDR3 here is CASSSRRTSLDTGELFF. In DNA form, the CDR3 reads TGTGCCAGCAGCTCGCGGCGGACTAGCTTAGACACCGGGGAGCTGTTTTTT. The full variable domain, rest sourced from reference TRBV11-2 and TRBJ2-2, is EAGVAQSPRYKIIEKRQSVAFWCNPISGHATLYWYQQILGQGPKLLIQFQNNGVVDDSQLPKDRFSAERLKGVDSTLKIQPAKLEDSAVYLCASSSRRTSLDTGELFFGEGSRLTVL.

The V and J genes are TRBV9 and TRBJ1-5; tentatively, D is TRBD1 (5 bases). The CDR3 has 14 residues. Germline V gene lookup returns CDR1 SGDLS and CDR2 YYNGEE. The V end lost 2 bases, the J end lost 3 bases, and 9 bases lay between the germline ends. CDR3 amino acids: CASSVGHLNQPQHF. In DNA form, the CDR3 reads TGTGCCAGCAGCGTCGGACACCTCAATCAGCCCCAGCATTTT.

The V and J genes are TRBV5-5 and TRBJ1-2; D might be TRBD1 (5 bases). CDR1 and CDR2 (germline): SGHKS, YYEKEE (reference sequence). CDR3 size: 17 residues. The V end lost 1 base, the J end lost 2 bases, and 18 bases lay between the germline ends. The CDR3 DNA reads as TGTGCCAGCAGCTTGATTTCCGGACATTTGGCCAACTATGGCTACACCTTC. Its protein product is CASSLISGHLANYGYTF.

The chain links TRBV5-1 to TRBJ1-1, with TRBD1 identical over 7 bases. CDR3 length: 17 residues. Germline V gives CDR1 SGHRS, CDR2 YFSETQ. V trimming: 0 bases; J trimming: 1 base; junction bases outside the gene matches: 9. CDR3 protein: CASSLGSLRQGNTEAFF. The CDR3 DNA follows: TGCGCCAGCAGCTTGGGGTCCCTGCGACAGGGGAACACTGAAGCTTTCTTT.

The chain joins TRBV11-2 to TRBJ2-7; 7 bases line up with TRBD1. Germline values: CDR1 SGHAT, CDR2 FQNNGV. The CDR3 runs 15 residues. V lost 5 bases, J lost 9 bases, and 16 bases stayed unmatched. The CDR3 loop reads CASSQNHDREQVQYF. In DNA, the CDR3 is TGTGCCAGCAGCCAAAACCACGACAGGGAGCAGGTGCAGTACTTC.

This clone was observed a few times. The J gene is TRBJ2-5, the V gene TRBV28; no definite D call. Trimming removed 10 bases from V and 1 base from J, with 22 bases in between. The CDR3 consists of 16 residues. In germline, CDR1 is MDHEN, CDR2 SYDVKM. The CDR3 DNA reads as TGTGCCACCCTATCGTGGGCACTGCTCAGCCAAGAGACCCAGTACTTC. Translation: CATLSWALLSQETQYF.

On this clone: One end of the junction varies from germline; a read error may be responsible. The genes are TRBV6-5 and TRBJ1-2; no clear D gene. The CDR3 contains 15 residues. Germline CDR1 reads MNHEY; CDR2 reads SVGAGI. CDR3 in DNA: TGTGCCAGCAGCTACTCGAAAGCGGACGTCGGAGGCTACACCTTC. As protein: CASSYSKADVGGYTF.

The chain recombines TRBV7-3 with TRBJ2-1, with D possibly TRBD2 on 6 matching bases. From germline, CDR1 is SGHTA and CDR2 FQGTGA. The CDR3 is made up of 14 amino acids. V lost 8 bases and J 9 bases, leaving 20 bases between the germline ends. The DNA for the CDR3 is TGTGCCAGCTCCAAGGGTGGGGGAGGACTTGAGCAGTTCTTC. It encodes CASSKGGGGLEQFF.